This T cell receptor (beta chain) stems from a study of shared clonotypes between healthy human individuals. Findings of the study overall: Non-shared clonotypes had lower generation probabilities than those shared by all four donors.

Only in-frame clones appear in the TCRdb table, and some are missing; sequencing was by immunoSEQ multiplex PCR. This sample has about 680,000 clones; 73% occur once, and the top ten carry 1.5% to 2%. About this clone itself: The antigen remains unidentified.

The sequencing sample was made of memory CD4+ T cells sorted from blood. Subset of the sample: CD45RA-negative fraction. This sequence was found in a woman aged 25-40 years in good health.

For the CDR3, the DNA is TGTGCCAGCAGCCAGGGGGTGGGGGAGACCCAGTACTTC. This sequence encodes CASSQGVGETQYF. The rearrangement uses TRBV6-5 and TRBJ2-5; TRBD1 aligns across 7 bases. Germline assignment: CDR1 MNHEY and CDR2 SVGAGI. The CDR3 is made up of 13 amino acids. J gave up 5 bases and V 6 bases, and 6 bases lay outside the gene matches.